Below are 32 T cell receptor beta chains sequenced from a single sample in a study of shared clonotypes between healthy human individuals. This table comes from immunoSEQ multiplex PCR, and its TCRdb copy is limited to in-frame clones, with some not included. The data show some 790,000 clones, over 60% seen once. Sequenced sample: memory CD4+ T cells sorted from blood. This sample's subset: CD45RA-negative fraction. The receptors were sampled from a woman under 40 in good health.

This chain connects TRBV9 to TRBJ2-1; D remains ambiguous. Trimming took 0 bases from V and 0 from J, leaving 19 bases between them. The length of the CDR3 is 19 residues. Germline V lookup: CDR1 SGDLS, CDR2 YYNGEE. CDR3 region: CASSVGSGKSQRSYNEQFF. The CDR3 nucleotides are TGTGCCAGCAGCGTAGGCTCTGGCAAGTCACAACGCTCCTACAATGAGCAGTTCTTC.

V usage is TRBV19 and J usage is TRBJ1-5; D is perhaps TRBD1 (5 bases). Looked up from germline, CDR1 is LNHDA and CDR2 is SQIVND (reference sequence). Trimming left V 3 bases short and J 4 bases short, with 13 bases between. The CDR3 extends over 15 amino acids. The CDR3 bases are TGTGCCAGTAGTATGGGGACGGTGGGGAATCAGCCCCAGCATTTT. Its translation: CASSMGTVGNQPQHF.

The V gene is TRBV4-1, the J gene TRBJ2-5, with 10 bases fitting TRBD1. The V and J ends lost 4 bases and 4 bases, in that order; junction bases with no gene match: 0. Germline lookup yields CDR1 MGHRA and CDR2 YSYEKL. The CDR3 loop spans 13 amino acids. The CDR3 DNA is TGCGCCAGCAGCCGGACAGGGGGAGAGACCCAGTACTTC. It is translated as CASSRTGGETQYF.

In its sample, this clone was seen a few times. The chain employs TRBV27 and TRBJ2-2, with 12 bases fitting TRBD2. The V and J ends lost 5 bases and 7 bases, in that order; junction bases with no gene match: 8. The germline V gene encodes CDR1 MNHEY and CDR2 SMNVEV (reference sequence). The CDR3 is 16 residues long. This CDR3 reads CASSKRLAGDHGELFF. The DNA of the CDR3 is TGTGCCAGCAGTAAACGACTAGCGGGAGATCACGGGGAGCTGTTTTTT.

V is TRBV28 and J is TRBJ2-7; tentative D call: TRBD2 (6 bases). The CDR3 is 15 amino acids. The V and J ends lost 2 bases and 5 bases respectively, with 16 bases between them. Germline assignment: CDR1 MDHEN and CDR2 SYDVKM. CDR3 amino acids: CASSLLSGLLHEQYF. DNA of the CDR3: TGTGCCAGCAGTTTACTTTCCGGACTACTCCACGAGCAGTACTTC.

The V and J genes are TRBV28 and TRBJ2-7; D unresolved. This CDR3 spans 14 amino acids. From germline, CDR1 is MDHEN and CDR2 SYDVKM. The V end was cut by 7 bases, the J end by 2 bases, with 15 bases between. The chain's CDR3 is CASMSPHTTYEQYF. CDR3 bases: TGTGCCAGCATGAGTCCGCACACCACCTACGAGCAGTACTTC. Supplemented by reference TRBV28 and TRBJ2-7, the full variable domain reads DVKVTQSSRYLVKRTGEKVFLECVQDMDHENMFWYRQDPGLGLRLIYFSYDVKMKEKGDIPEGYSVSREKKERFSLILESASTNQTSMYLCASMSPHTTYEQYFGPGTRLTVT.

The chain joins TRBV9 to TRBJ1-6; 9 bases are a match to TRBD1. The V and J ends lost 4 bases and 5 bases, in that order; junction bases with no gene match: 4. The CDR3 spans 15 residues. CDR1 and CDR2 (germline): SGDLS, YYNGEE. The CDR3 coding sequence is TGTGCCAGCAGCACCCGACAGGGGGATAATTCACCCCTCCACTTT. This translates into CASSTRQGDNSPLHF.

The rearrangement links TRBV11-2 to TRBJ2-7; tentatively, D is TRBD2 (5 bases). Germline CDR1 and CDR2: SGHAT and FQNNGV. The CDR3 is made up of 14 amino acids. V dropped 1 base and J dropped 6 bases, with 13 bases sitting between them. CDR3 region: CASSLGGRTGEQYF. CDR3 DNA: TGTGCCAGCAGCTTAGGTGGGAGAACGGGCGAGCAGTACTTC.

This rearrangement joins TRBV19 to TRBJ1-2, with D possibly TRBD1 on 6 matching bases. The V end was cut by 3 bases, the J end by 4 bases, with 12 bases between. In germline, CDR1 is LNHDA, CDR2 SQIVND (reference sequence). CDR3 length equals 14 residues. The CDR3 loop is CASSIRQAAYGYTF. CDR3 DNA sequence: TGTGCCAGTAGTATTAGACAGGCGGCCTATGGCTACACCTTC.

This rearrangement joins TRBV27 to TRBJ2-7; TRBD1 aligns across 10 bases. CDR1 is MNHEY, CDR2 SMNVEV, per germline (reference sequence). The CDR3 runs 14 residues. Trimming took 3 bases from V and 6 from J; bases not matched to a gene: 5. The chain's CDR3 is CASSLRQGAGEQYF. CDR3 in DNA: TGTGCCAGCAGTTTGAGACAGGGGGCAGGCGAGCAGTACTTC.

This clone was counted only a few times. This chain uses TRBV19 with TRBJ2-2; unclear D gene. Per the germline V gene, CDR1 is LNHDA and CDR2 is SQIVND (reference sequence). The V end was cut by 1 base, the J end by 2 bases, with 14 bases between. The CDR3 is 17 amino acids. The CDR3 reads CASSIVVVADNTGELFF. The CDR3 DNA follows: TGTGCCAGTAGTATAGTGGTAGTAGCAGATAACACCGGGGAGCTGTTTTTT.

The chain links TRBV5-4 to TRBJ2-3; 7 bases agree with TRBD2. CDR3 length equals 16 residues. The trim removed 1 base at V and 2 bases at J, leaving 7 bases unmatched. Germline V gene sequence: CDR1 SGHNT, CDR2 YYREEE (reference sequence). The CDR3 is CASSLMTSLTTDTQYF. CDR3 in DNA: TGTGCCAGCAGCTTGATGACTAGCCTAACCACAGATACGCAGTATTTT.

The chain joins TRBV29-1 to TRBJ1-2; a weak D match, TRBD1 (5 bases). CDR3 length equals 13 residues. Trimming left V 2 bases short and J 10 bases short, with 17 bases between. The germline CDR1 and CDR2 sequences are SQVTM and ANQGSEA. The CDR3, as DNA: TGCAGCGTTGAACCATCGTACGACAGAGCCTACACCTTC. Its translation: CSVEPSYDRAYTF.

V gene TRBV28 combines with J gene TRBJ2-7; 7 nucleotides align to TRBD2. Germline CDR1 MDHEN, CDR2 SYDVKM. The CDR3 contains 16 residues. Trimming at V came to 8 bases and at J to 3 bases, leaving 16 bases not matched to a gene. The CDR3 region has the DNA TGTGCCAGCGCCCGGTCGGGGGGTAGGACGTTCTACGAGCAGTACTTC. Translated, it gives CASARSGGRTFYEQYF.

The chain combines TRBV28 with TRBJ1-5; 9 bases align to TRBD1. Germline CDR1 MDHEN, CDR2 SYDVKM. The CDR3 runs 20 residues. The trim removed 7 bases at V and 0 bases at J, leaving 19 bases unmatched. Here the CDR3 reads CASNLHPPGQGSYSNQPQHF. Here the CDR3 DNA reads TGTGCCAGCAACCTCCACCCGCCGGGACAGGGCTCCTATAGCAATCAGCCCCAGCATTTT.

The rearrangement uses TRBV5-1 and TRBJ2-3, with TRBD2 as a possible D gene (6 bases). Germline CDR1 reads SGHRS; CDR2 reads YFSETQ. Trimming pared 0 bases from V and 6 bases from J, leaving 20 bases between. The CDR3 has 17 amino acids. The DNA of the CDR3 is TGCGCCAGCAGCTTGGCCCCGGCGGGGTCCGCTTCCGATACGCAGTATTTT. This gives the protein CASSLAPAGSASDTQYF.

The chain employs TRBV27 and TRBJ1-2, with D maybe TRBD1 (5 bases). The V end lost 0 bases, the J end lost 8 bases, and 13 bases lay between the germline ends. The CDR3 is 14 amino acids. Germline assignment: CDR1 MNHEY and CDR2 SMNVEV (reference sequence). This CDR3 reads CASSLSGGGRGYTF. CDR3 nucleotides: TGTGCCAGCAGTTTATCGGGGGGAGGACGGGGCTACACCTTC.

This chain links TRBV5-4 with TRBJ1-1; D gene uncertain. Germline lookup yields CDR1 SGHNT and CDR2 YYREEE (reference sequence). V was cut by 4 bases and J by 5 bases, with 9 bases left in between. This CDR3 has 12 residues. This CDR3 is CASSRGFTEAFF. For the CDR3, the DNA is TGTGCCAGCAGCCGTGGGTTTACTGAAGCTTTCTTT.

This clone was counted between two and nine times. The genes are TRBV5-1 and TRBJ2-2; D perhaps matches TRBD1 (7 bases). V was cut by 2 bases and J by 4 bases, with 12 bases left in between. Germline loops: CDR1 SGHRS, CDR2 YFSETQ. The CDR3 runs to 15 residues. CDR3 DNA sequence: TGCGCCAGCAGCTTCGACAGGGAGGCCACCGGGGAGCTGTTTTTT. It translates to CASSFDREATGELFF.

DNA of the CDR3: TGCGCCAGCAGACCCCAAGGGGACACTGAAGCTTTCTTT. Residues: CASRPQGDTEAFF. The chain combines TRBV5-1 with TRBJ1-1; perhaps TRBD1 as D (5 bases). CDR1 and CDR2 from the germline V gene are SGHRS and YFSETQ. This CDR3 comprises 13 residues. V was shortened by 5 bases and J by 3 bases, with 11 bases between the two germline ends.

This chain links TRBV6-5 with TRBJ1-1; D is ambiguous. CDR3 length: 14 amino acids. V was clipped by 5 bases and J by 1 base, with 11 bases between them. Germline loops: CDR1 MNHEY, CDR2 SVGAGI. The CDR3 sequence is CASSTHEGNTEAFF. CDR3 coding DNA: TGTGCCAGCAGTACCCACGAGGGGAACACTGAAGCTTTCTTT.

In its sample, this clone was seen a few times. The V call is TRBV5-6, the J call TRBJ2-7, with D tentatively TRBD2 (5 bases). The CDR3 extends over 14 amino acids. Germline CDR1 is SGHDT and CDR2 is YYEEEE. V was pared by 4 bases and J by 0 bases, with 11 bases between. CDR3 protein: CASSPGGSSYEQYF. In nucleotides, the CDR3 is TGTGCCAGCAGCCCCGGTGGGAGCTCCTACGAGCAGTACTTC. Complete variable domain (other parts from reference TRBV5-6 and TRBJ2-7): DAGVTQSPTHLIKTRGQQVTLRCSPKSGHDTVSWYQQALGQGPQFIFQYYEEEERQRGNFPDRFSGHQFPNYSSELNVNALLLGDSALYLCASSPGGSSYEQYFGPGTRLTVT.

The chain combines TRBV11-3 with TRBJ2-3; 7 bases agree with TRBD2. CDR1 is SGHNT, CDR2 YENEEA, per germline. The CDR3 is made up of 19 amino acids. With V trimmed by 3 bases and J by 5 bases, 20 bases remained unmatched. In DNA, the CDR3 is TGTGCCAGCAGCTTGGCTGGTCCTAATGGCGGGAGAACTGGAGATACGCAGTATTTT. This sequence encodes CASSLAGPNGGRTGDTQYF.

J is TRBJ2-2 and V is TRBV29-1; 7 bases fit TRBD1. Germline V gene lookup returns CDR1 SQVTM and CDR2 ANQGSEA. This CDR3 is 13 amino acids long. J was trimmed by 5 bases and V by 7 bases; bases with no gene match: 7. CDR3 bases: TGCAGCGCGACAGGGTTTCGTACCGGGGAGCTGTTTTTT. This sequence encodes CSATGFRTGELFF.

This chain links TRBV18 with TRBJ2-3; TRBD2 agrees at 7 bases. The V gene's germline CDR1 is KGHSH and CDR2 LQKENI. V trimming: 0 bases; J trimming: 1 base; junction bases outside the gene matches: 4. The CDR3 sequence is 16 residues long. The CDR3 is CASSPPGGVGTDTQYF. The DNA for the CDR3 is TGTGCCAGCTCACCACCTGGGGGGGTCGGCACAGATACGCAGTATTTT. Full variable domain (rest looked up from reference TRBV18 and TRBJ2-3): NAGVMQNPRHLVRRRGQEARLRCSPMKGHSHVYWYRQLPEEGLKFMVYLQKENIIDESGMPKERFSAEFPKEGPSILRIQQVVRGDSAAYFCASSPPGGVGTDTQYFGPGTRLTVL.

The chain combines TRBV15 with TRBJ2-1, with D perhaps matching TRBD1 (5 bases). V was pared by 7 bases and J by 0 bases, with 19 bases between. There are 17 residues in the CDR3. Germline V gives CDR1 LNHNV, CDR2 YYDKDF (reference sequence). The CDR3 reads CATIQSQGFSSYNEQFF. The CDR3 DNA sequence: TGTGCCACCATTCAAAGCCAGGGCTTCAGCTCCTACAATGAGCAGTTCTTC. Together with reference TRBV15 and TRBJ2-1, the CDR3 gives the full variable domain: DAMVIQNPRYQVTQFGKPVTLSCSQTLNHNVMYWYQQKSSQAPKLLFHYYDKDFNNEADTPDNFQSRRPNTSFCFLDIRSPGLGDTAMYLCATIQSQGFSSYNEQFFGPGTRLTVL.

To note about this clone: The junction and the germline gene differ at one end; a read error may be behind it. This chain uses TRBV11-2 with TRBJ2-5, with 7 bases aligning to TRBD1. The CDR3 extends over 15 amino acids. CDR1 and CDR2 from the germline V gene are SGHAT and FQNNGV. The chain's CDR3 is CASRLGTAHQETQYF. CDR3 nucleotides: TGTGCCAGCAGATTAGGGACAGCACACCAAGAGACCCAGTACTTC.

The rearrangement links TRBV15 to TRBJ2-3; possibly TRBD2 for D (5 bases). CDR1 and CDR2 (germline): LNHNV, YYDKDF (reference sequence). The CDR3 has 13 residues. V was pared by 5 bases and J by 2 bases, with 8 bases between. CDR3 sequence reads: CATSPGLTDTQYF. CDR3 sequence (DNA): TGTGCCACCAGCCCCGGACTCACAGATACGCAGTATTTT.

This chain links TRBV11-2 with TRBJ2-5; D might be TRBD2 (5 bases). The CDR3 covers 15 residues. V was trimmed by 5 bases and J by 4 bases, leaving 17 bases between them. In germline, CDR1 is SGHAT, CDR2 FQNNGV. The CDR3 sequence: CASSPRRGLGETQYF. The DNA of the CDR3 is TGTGCCAGCAGCCCGCGGAGAGGGTTGGGAGAGACCCAGTACTTC.

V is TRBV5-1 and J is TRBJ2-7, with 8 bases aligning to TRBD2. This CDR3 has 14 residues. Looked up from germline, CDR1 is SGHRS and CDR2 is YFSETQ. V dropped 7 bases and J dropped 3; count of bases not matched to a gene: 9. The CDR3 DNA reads TGCGCCAGCGTCCGCCGGACTAGCAGCTACGAGCAGTACTTC. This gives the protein CASVRRTSSYEQYF.

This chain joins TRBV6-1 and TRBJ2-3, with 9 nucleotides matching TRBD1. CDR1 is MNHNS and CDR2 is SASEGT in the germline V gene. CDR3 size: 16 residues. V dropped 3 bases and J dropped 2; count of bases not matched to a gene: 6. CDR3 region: CASSDLTGGVTDTQYF. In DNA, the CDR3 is TGTGCCAGCAGTGATTTGACAGGGGGTGTCACAGATACGCAGTATTTT.

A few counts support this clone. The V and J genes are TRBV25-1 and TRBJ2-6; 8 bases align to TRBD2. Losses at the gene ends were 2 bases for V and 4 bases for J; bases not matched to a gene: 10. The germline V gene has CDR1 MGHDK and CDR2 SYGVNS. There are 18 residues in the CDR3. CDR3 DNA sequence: TGTGCCAGCAGTGAAGGCCAGCGGGAGAAGATGGGGGCCAACGTCCTGACTTTC. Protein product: CASSEGQREKMGANVLTF.